This TCR beta chain was recovered during a study of control samples from healthy donors and cancer patients. Sequenced by immunoSEQ multiplex PCR; TCRdb stores in-frame clones only, minus some. The sample has roughly 120,000 clones; 89% are singletons. V lost 3 bases to trimming and J lost 4 bases; unmatched junction nucleotides: 7. Germline V gene sequence: CDR1 SQVTM, CDR2 ANQGSEA. The CDR3 has 15 amino acids. Sequencing was carried out using blood. This chain connects TRBV29-1 to TRBJ2-3; 10 positions match TRBD2. The receptor was derived from a man aged 45-60 years in good health. CDR3 amino acids: CSVDPAGGLADTQYF. For the CDR3, the DNA is TGCAGCGTTGATCCAGCGGGGGGGCTGGCAGATACGCAGTATTTT.